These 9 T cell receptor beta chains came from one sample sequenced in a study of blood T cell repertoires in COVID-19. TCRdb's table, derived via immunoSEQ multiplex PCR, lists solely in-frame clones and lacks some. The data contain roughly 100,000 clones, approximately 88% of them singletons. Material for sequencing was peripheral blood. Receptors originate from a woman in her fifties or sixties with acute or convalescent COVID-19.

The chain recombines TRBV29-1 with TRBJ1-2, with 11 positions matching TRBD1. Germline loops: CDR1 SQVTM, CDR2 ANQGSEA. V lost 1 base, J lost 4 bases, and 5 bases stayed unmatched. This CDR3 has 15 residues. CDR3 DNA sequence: TGCAGCGTTGAAGTGATCGGGACAGGGGGCTATGGCTACACCTTC. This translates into CSVEVIGTGGYGYTF.

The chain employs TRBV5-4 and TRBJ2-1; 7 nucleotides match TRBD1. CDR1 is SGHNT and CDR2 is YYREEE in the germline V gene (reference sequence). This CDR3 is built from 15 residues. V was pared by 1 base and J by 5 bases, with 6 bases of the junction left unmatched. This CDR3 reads CASSLTGDPNNEQFF. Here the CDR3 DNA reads TGTGCCAGCAGCTTGACAGGGGATCCGAACAATGAGCAGTTCTTC.

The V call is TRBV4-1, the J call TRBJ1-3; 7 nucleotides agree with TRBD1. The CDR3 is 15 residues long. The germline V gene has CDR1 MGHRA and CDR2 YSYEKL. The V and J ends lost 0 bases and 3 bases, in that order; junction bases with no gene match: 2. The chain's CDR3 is CASSQDWTGGNTIYF. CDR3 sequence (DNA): TGCGCCAGCAGCCAAGATTGGACAGGTGGAAACACCATATATTTT.

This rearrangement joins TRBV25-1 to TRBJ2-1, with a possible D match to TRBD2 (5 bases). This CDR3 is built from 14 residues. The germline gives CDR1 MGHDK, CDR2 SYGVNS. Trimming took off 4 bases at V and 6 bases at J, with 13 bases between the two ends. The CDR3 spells CASSGGLRGNEQFF. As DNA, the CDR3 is TGTGCCAGCAGTGGAGGGCTCAGAGGCAATGAGCAGTTCTTC.

The chain's CDR3 is CASTRPGAGYNEQFF. Here the CDR3 DNA reads TGTGCCAGCACTCGACCGGGCGCGGGGTACAATGAGCAGTTCTTC. This chain uses TRBV6-5 with TRBJ2-1; tentative D call: TRBD2 (6 bases). Germline CDR1 is MNHEY and CDR2 is SVGAGI. V lost 7 bases, J lost 4 bases, and 17 bases lay in between. The CDR3 has 15 amino acids.

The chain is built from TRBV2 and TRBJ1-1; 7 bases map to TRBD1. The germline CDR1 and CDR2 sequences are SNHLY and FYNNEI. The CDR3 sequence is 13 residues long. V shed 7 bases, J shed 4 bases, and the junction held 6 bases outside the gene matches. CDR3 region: CASKRGQSTEAFF. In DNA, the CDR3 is TGTGCCAGCAAGAGGGGGCAGTCCACTGAAGCTTTCTTT.

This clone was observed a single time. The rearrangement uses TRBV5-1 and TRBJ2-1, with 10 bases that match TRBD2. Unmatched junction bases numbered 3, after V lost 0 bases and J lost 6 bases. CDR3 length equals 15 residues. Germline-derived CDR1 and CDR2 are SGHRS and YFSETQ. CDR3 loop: CASSLALAGANEQFF. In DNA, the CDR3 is TGCGCCAGCAGCTTGGCCCTAGCGGGAGCCAATGAGCAGTTCTTC. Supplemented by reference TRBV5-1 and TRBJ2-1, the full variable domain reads KAGVTQTPRYLIKTRGQQVTLSCSPISGHRSVSWYQQTPGQGLQFLFEYFSETQRNKGNFPGRFSGRQFSNSRSEMNVSTLELGDSALYLCASSLALAGANEQFFGPGTRLTVL.

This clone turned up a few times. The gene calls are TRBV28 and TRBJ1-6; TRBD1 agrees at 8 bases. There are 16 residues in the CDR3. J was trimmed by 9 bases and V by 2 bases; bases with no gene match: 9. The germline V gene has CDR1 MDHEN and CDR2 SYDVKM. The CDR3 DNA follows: TGTGCCAGCAGTTTAGTGCAGGGGGCAGTGGGTTCACCCCTCCACTTT. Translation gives CASSLVQGAVGSPLHF.

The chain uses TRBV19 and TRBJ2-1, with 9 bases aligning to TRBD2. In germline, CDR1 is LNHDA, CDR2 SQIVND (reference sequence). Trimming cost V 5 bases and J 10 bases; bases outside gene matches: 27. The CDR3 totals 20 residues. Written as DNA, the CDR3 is TGTGCCAGTAGTTTTAGTCCGGGGACCCAAAGTGGCGGGAGGGCCTCGGAGCAGTTCTTC. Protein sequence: CASSFSPGTQSGGRASEQFF.